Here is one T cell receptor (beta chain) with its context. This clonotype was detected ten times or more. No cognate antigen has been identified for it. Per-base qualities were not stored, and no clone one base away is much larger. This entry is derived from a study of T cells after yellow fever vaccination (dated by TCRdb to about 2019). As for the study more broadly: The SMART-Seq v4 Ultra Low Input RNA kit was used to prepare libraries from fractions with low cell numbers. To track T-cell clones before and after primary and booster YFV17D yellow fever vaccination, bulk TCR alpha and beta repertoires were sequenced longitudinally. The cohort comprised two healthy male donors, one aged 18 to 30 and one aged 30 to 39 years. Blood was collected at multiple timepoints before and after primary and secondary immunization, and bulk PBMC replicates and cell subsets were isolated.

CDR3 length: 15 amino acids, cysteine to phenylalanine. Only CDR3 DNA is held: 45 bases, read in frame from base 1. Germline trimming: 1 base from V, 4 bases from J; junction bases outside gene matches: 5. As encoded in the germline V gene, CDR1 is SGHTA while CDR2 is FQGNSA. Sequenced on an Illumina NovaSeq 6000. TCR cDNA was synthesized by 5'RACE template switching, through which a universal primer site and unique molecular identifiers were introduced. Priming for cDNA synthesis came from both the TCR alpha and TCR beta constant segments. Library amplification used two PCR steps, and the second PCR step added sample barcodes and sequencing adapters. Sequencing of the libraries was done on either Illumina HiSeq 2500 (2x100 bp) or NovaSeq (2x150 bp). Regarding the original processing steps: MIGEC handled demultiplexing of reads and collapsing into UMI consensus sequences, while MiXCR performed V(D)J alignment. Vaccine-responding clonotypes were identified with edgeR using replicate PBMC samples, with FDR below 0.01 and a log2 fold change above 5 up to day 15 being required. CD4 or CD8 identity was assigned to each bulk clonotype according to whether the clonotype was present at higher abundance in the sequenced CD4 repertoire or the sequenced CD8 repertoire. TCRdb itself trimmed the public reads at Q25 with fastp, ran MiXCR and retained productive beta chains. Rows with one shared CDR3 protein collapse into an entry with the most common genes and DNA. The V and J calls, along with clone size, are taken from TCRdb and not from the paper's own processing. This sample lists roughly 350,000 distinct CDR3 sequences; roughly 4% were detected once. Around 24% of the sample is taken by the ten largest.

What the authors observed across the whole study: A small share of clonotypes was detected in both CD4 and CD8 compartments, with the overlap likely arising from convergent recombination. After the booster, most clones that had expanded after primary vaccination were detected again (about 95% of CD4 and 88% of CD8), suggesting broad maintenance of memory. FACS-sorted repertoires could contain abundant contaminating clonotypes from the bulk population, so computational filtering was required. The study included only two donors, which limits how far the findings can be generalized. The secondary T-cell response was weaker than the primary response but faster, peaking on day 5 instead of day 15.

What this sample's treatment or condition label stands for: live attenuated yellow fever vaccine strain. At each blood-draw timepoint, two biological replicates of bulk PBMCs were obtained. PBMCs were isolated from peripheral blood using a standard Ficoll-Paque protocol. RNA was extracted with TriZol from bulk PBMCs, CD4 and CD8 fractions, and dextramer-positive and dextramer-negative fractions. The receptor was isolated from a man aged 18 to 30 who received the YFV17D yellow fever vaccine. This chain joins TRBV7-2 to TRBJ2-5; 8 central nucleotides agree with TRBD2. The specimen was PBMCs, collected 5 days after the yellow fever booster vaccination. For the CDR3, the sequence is CASSLVSGDGETQYF. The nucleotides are TGTGCCAGCAGCTTAGTTAGCGGGGACGGAGAGACCCAGTACTTC.